This T cell receptor beta chain was identified during a study of cytomegalovirus exposure and HLA in healthy donors. Overall study context: Early released data comprised some 85 million unique TCRs from HLA-typed donors. Overall study results and limits: A cluster of highly shared sequence variants was likely a sequencing artifact.

Comments on this clone: Its target is not known.

In the PCR, 60 Vbeta and 13 Jbeta primers were used. Using immunoSEQ multiplex PCR, the repertoire was profiled, and TCRdb retains in-frame clones only, with some absent. The sample has 190,000 or so clones, 75% to 85% seen once; the top ten hold under 0.75%. Germline loops: CDR1 SGDLS, CDR2 YYNGEE. The CDR3 loop spans 16 amino acids. V gave up 0 bases and J gave up 4 bases; unmatched junction bases: 8. The chain is built from TRBV9 and TRBJ2-3; 7 bases map to TRBD2. The sequence was obtained from a boy between 10 and 17 years old in good health and CMV-seronegative. Specimen: PBMCs. CDR3 residues: CASSVGAGVGADTQYF. The CDR3 DNA follows: TGTGCCAGCAGCGTAGGTGCGGGAGTGGGAGCAGATACGCAGTATTTT. Variable domain in full (rest from reference TRBV9 and TRBJ2-3): DSGVTQTPKHLITATGQRVTLRCSPRSGDLSVYWYQQSLDQGLQFLIQYYNGEERAKGNILERFSAQQFPDLHSELNLSSLELGDSALYFCASSVGAGVGADTQYFGPGTRLTVL.